This T cell receptor (beta chain) was documented in a study of vaccination and CD4 T cells after COVID-19. Study information: Comprising six males and four females, the convalescent participants counted two Hispanic individuals among them. Stimulation of the cells used overlapping spike peptide pools from SARS-CoV-2 and from the common cold coronaviruses HCoV-NL63, HCoV-OC43 and HCoV-229E. Study-wide results and limits: It was observed that, in convalescent patients, a median approximately 90% of reactive clones arose only post-vaccination.

CDR3 size: 19 residues. In the case of this clonotype: Antigen unknown.

Treatment noted: approximately 11-day PBMC culture with coronavirus spike peptide pools or control peptides (ViraFEST assay). Cultured CD4+ T-cell DNA underwent Oncomine TCR Beta short-read sequencing. TCRdb reprocessed the PCR reads with MiXCR, giving one entry per CDR3 protein. Among some 20,000 distinct CDR3 sequences listed, roughly 44% were seen once. The J gene is TRBJ2-4, the V gene TRBV21-1; the table's TRBD1 call for D was not verified on the DNA. TRBV21-1 represents a pseudogene. The sequenced sample was CD4+ T cells from blood, cultured in vitro, obtained before SARS-CoV-2 vaccination. The source of this sequence is a human donor who received a COVID-19 vaccine. The DNA for the CDR3 is TGTGCCAGCAGCAAAGCAGTTCGGACAGGACGACTAGCCAAAAACATTCAGTACTTC. Translating gives CASSKAVRTGRLAKNIQYF.